Given below is one T cell receptor (beta chain) in context. These data come from a study of blood T cell repertoires in COVID-19. V was cut by 7 bases and J by 1 base, with 13 bases left in between. The germline V gene encodes CDR1 LNHDA and CDR2 SQIVND (reference sequence). The CDR3 totals 14 residues. The table came from immunoSEQ multiplex PCR; TCRdb's copy has only in-frame clones and leaves some out. The table lists 95,000 to 150,000 clones, about nine tenths of them singletons, with about 4.7% in the top ten. The J gene is TRBJ1-1, the V gene TRBV19; D is possibly TRBD1 (6 bases). Sequencing input: peripheral blood. The TCR sequence derives from a man aged 35-49 years with acute or convalescent COVID-19. The chain's CDR3 is CASTPQGQNTEAFF. DNA for the CDR3: TGTGCCAGTACCCCGCAGGGACAGAACACTGAAGCTTTCTTT.